Listed below are T cell receptor beta chains from one sample, sequenced in a study of a mutant IDH1 vaccine in newly diagnosed glioma. Antigens of these TCRs are unknown. Data came from immunoSEQ multiplex PCR; TCRdb stores just in-frame clones and leaves some out. This repertoire shows 12,000 or so clones, more than 75% found once; its top ten account for around 6.1%. The sample in question was PBMCs, obtained from a glioma patient whose treatment included an IDH1 peptide vaccine. The receptors were sampled from a woman aged 40 to 50 with glioma. Some clones in this sample may be carry-over from other donors' samples. Both conserved end residues are part of each CDR3. The D gene is left open where the match is weak. Not every row has a clone size; where given, it reads once, few, many or a size class.

TRBJ1-4,NA,NA,TRBV5-1,CASSPGQGLNEKLFF,TGCGCCAGCAGCCCGGGGCAGGGCCTGAATGAAAAACTGTTTTTT
TRBJ2-7,TRBD1,NA,TRBV19,CASSPAGTGAYEQYF,TGTGCCAGTAGTCCCGCCGGGACAGGAGCGTACGAGCAGTACTTC
TRBJ1-2,TRBD1,NA,TRBV30,CAWSDRQGWNYGYTF,TGTGCCTGGAGTGACAGACAGGGCTGGAACTATGGCTACACCTTC
TRBJ1-2,NA,few,TRBV4-2,CASSQGAKYGYTF,TGTGCCAGCAGCCAGGGGGCTAAGTATGGCTACACCTTC
TRBJ1-3,NA,NA,TRBV11-2,CASSSLGGGNTIYF,TGTGCCAGCAGCTCCCTCGGGGGGGGAAACACCATATATTTT
TRBJ2-6,NA,NA,TRBV30,CAWSVPSGANVLTF,TGTGCCTGGAGTGTACCCTCTGGGGCCAACGTCCTGACTTTC
TRBJ2-5,TRBD1,few,TRBV5-4,CASHPGGGPWGQETQYF,TGTGCCTCCCACCCAGGGGGTGGTCCGTGGGGTCAAGAGACCCAGTACTTC
TRBJ2-3,TRBD2,NA,TRBV28,CASSGTSAQSTDTQYF,TGTGCCAGCAGTGGGACTAGCGCCCAAAGCACAGATACGCAGTATTTT
TRBJ2-7,TRBD2,NA,TRBV30,CAWTRLAGTYEQYF,TGTGCCTGGACGAGACTAGCGGGGACTTACGAGCAGTACTTC
TRBJ1-2,TRBD1,NA,TRBV19,CASSIQIRGPVDGYTF,TGTGCCAGTAGTATTCAGATCAGGGGGCCTGTCGATGGCTACACCTTC
TRBJ2-1,TRBD1,NA,TRBV18,CASSPTYSRQGSNEQFF,TGTGCCAGCTCACCAACCTATTCCAGACAGGGTTCCAATGAGCAGTTCTTC
TRBJ2-3,NA,NA,TRBV2,CASGVFTDTQYF,TGTGCCAGCGGGGTATTCACAGATACGCAGTATTTT
TRBJ2-3,TRBD1,NA,TRBV4-1,CASSQDHIDRGTDTQYF,TGCGCCAGCAGCCAAGATCACATCGACAGGGGCACAGATACGCAGTATTTT
TRBJ1-1,NA,NA,TRBV5-1,CASSLEGEWTEAFF,TGCGCCAGCAGCTTGGAAGGGGAGTGGACTGAAGCTTTCTTT
TRBJ1-5,NA,NA,TRBV4-1,CASSQGPYNQPQHF,TGCGCCAGCAGCCAAGGACCTTACAATCAGCCCCAGCATTTT
TRBJ2-2,NA,NA,TRBV18,CASSPQRFTGELFF,TGTGCCAGCTCACCACAGCGCTTCACCGGGGAGCTGTTTTTT
TRBJ2-7,NA,NA,TRBV25-1,CASSELVANSYEQYF,TGTGCCAGCAGTGAATTGGTCGCGAACTCCTACGAGCAGTACTTC
TRBJ2-2,TRBD2,NA,TRBV19,CASSGGTSGLNTGELFF,TGTGCCAGTAGTGGAGGGACTAGCGGGCTGAACACCGGGGAGCTGTTTTTT
TRBJ1-4,TRBD1,NA,TRBV7-9,CASSPGTATNEKLFF,TGTGCCAGCAGCCCCGGGACAGCAACTAATGAAAAACTGTTTTTT
TRBJ1-5,NA,NA,TRBV27,CASTGGRGQPQHF,TGTGCCAGCACCGGGGGTCGAGGTCAGCCCCAGCATTTT
TRBJ2-2,NA,NA,TRBV28,CASSYMDTTGELFF,TGTGCCAGCAGTTATATGGACACCACCGGGGAGCTGTTTTTT
TRBJ2-3,NA,NA,TRBV7-2,CASSPLVGADTQYF,TGTGCCAGCAGCCCGCTGGTGGGGGCGGATACGCAGTATTTT
TRBJ1-5,TRBD1,once,TRBV6-5,CASRRGQNSNQPQHF,TGTGCCAGCAGAAGGGGACAGAATAGCAATCAGCCCCAGCATTTT
TRBJ1-3,NA,NA,TRBV18,CASSPYDSGSGNTIYF,TGTGCCAGCTCACCTTACGACAGCGGCTCTGGAAACACCATATATTTT
TRBJ2-3,TRBD1,NA,TRBV7-7,CASSFGTGTDTQYF,TGTGCCAGCAGCTTTGGGACAGGGACGGATACGCAGTATTTT
TRBJ1-6,NA,NA,TRBV18,CASSDSSYNSPLHF,TGTGCCAGCTCAGACAGCTCCTATAATTCACCCCTCCACTTT
TRBJ1-1,NA,NA,TRBV5-1,CASSLRGMNTEAFF,TGCGCCAGCAGCTTGCGGGGGATGAACACTGAAGCTTTCTTT
TRBJ2-7,NA,NA,TRBV27,CASSPLVSLDEQYF,TGTGCCAGCAGTCCCCTAGTCTCACTCGACGAGCAGTACTTC
TRBJ1-5,TRBD1,NA,TRBV6-1,CASSERDVTHRDRVISNQPQHF,TGTGCCAGCAGTGAACGAGATGTTACTCACCGGGACAGGGTTATTAGCAATCAGCCCCAGCATTTT
TRBJ1-2,NA,NA,TRBV5-5,CASSWENRNTNYGYTF,TGTGCCAGCAGCTGGGAAAACAGGAATACTAACTATGGCTACACCTTC
TRBJ2-1,TRBD2,NA,TRBV2,CASSRGLAGDNEQFF,TGTGCCAGCAGTAGAGGTCTAGCGGGAGACAATGAGCAGTTCTTC
TRBJ1-4,NA,NA,TRBV29-1,CSVRGGATNEKLFF,TGCAGCGTCCGAGGGGGGGCAACTAATGAAAAACTGTTTTTT
TRBJ1-2,NA,few,TRBV12-1,CASSVTRTPGGGYTF,TGTGCCAGCAGCGTGACCAGGACGCCCGGAGGCGGCTACACCTTC
TRBJ2-1,TRBD1,NA,TRBV9,CASSSTGGSNEQFF,TGTGCCAGCAGCTCCACAGGGGGCTCGAATGAGCAGTTCTTC
TRBJ2-7,TRBD1,NA,TRBV19,CASSIVWGQGHEQYF,TGTGCCAGTAGTATAGTTTGGGGACAGGGACACGAGCAGTACTTC
TRBJ1-2,NA,NA,TRBV5-6,CASSDERGGGYTF,TGTGCCAGCAGCGATGAGAGGGGAGGAGGCTACACCTTC
TRBJ2-1,NA,NA,TRBV5-4,CASSLAGTNEQFF,TGTGCCAGCAGCTTGGCCGGGACCAATGAGCAGTTCTTC
TRBJ2-2,TRBD1,large,TRBV29-1,CSARDSNTGELFF,TGCAGCGCACGGGACAGTAACACCGGGGAGCTGTTTTTT
TRBJ2-7,TRBD2,NA,TRBV27,CASSPRTSGSYEQYF,TGTGCCAGCAGTCCTAGGACTAGCGGGAGTTACGAGCAGTACTTC
TRBJ1-4,NA,NA,TRBV30,CAWRSIAGSQEKLFF,TGTGCCTGGAGGTCAATCGCAGGGTCTCAGGAAAAACTGTTTTTT
TRBJ2-2,NA,NA,TRBV7-9,CASSLTGDTGELFF,TGTGCCAGCAGCTTAACGGGGGACACCGGGGAGCTGTTTTTT
TRBJ2-4,NA,once,TRBV28,CASSSKNIQYF,TGTGCCAGCAGTAGCAAAAACATTCAGTACTTC
TRBJ1-1,NA,few,TRBV30,CAWTLTGNTEAFF,TGTGCCTGGACTCTAACAGGGAACACTGAAGCTTTCTTT
TRBJ2-5,TRBD2,once,TRBV6-4,CASSLTGGPQETQYF,TGTGCCAGCAGTTTAACGGGAGGGCCCCAAGAGACCCAGTACTTC
TRBJ2-2,NA,NA,TRBV29-1,CSASAAGTVGGRRENTGELFF,TGCAGCGCTTCAGCGGCCGGGACAGTGGGGGGTCGTCGTGAGAACACCGGGGAGCTGTTTTTT
TRBJ2-5,TRBD2,NA,TRBV5-6,CASSYPGRGETQYF,TGTGCCAGCAGCTACCCTGGGAGGGGAGAGACCCAGTACTTC
TRBJ2-1,TRBD2,once,TRBV15,CATSRDSGGVDEQFF,TGTGCCACCAGCAGAGATTCGGGAGGCGTAGATGAGCAGTTCTTC
TRBJ1-6,TRBD1,once,TRBV13,CASSSYRQGAYNSPLHF,TGTGCCAGCAGCTCATACCGACAGGGGGCCTATAATTCACCCCTCCACTTT
TRBJ2-5,TRBD1,NA,TRBV19,CASGTAGETQYF,TGTGCCAGTGGGACAGCCGGGGAGACCCAGTACTTC
TRBJ2-7,NA,NA,TRBV7-2,CASSLSAGSSYEQYF,TGTGCCAGCAGCTTATCGGCGGGGAGCTCCTACGAGCAGTACTTC
TRBJ1-2,NA,NA,TRBV4-1,CASSQDRRGTNYGYTF,TGCGCCAGCAGCCAAGATCGAAGAGGGACAAACTATGGCTACACCTTC
TRBJ1-1,NA,NA,TRBV5-1,CASSLAGKGGTEAFF,TGCGCCAGCAGCTTGGCCGGAAAGGGTGGGACTGAAGCTTTCTTT
TRBJ2-7,NA,NA,TRBV15,CATSKEGRSYEQYF,TGTGCCACCAGCAAAGAGGGACGTTCCTACGAGCAGTACTTC
TRBJ2-1,NA,once,TRBV19,CASGLGVSSYNEQFF,TGTGCCAGTGGCCTCGGAGTCAGCTCCTACAATGAGCAGTTCTTC
TRBJ1-2,TRBD1,few,TRBV5-4,CASSSRGRGNYGYTF,TGTGCCAGCAGCTCCAGGGGGCGGGGAAACTATGGCTACACCTTC
TRBJ1-3,TRBD1,NA,TRBV7-2,CASTLQGASDTIYF,TGTGCCAGCACCTTACAGGGGGCTTCGGACACCATATATTTT
TRBJ2-1,TRBD1,NA,TRBV19,CASSVQGIRYNEQFF,TGTGCCAGTAGCGTACAGGGGATTCGATACAATGAGCAGTTCTTC